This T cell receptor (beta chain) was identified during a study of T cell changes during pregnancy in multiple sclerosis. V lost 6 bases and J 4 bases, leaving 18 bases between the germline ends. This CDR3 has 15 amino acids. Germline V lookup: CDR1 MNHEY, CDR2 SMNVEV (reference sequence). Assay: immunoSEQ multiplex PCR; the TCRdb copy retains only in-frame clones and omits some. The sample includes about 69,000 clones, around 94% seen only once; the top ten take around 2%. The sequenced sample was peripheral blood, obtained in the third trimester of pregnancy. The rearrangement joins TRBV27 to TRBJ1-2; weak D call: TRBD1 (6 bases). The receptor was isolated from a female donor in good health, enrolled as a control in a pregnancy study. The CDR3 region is CASRSTGRVTYGYTF. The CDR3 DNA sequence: TGTGCCAGCAGAAGCACAGGGAGAGTGACCTATGGCTACACCTTC.